The present entry profiles one T cell receptor (beta chain) with its context. Germline CDR1 reads SNHLY; CDR2 reads FYNNEI. The CDR3 sequence is 13 residues long. Trimming left V 8 bases short and J 4 bases short, with 14 bases between. The source of the sample is a study of shared T cell receptors in the human thymus. The method was immunoSEQ multiplex PCR; TCRdb's version includes in-frame clones alone and lacks a portion of them. The sample lists 550,000 to 800,000 clones, roughly 88% occurring once. The same specimen was also included in a second study, on human thymus T cells.

Sample: thymocytes. This clonotype was obtained from a girl in the first two years of life with a congenital heart defect. The gene calls are TRBV2 and TRBJ1-2; TRBD1 might be the D (5 bases). DNA of the CDR3: TGTGCCAGCCCTCTGACAGAGAGCTATGGCTACACCTTC. Translation gives CASPLTESYGYTF.